The entry that follows covers one T cell receptor beta chain sequence. This record belongs to a study of shared clonotypes between healthy human individuals. The donors were adults (healthy and HIV-negative) with no recent acute infections or vaccinations. From CD4+ cells came CD45RA+ naive and CD45RA-negative memory subsets. V lost 6 bases, J lost 4 bases, and 6 bases stayed unmatched. Germline CDR1 reads MNHEY; CDR2 reads SVGAGI. The CDR3 has 14 residues. Some clones are missing from TCRdb's copy, which holds only in-frame ones; the method was immunoSEQ multiplex PCR. This sample yields 950,000 to 1,100,000 clones, of which 75% to 80% are seen a single time; around 0.6% belongs to the top ten.

Specimen: memory CD4+ T cells from PBMCs. Subset described: CD45RA-negative fraction. This sequence originates from a man between 18 and 35 years old in good health. Some clones in this sample may be carry-over from other donors' samples. The chain combines TRBV6-5 with TRBJ2-3, with TRBD2 matching 8 bases. CDR3 nucleotides: TGTGCCAGCAGGGCCAGCGGGAGCGCAGATACGCAGTATTTT. Protein: CASRASGSADTQYF.